This TCR beta chain was captured in a study of shared T cell receptors in the human thymus (dated by TCRdb to 2020 to 2022). For the wider study: The study examined how the human thymus generates shared, self-reactive T-cell receptor alpha chains.

CDR1 MNHEY and CDR2 SVGAGI were looked up in the germline V gene. Spanning cysteine to phenylalanine, the CDR3 consists of 15 amino acids. Only the CDR3 DNA stays, 45 bases, in frame from base 1. V is trimmed back by 2 bases and J by 6 bases, and the junction contains 8 bases that no gene match accounts for. Library creation used the immunoSEQ multiplex PCR assay. Held by TCRdb, this immuneACCESS table contains in-frame sequences only and omits some clones. Under half of the omission traces to an unresolved V gene where checked; the cause of the rest is unknown. This sample lists roughly 550,000 clones; about 84% were detected once. The top ten clonotypes cover about 0.013% of the sample. Note on this clone: The antigen this receptor binds is unknown. The sample holds no much larger clone one base away, and base qualities are not on file.

These data were likewise used in another study, on human thymus T cells. Taken from the second paper: In Finland, the donors were immunologically healthy infants who were having open corrective cardiac surgery for congenital heart defects. Thymus tissue was obtained as surgical resects removed during corrective cardiac surgery. Biased V and J gene segment usage appeared to be present in both thymic and peripheral blood repertoires. The related research found that thymic TCR repertoires overlapped highly between unrelated individuals. The study characterized TCR alpha and beta repertoires from fewer than 10 infant thymus samples and a few related peripheral blood samples. The cohort included six male and two female infants, with donor ages spanning 7 to 244 days. Thymocytes were mechanically released from the tissue and were stored as pellets of 10-30 million cells at -70 degrees C. A QIAsymphony instrument was used to extract genomic DNA from frozen cell pellets. TCRB and TCRAD loci were amplified from a standardized quantity of quality-controlled genomic DNA using the immunoSEQ multiplex PCR assay. The V(D)J region was spanned by amplicons of a length sufficient to cover the CDR3 and to identify V and J genes. Amplicon sequencing was performed on an Illumina platform through the commercial immunoSEQ service. Primer bias and sequencing errors were corrected as previously described, and TCRAD and TCRB definitions were based on the IMGT database. immunoSEQ Analyzer 3.0 and VDJTools were used for repertoire analysis, which covered basic statistics, V/J segment usage, diversity estimates, rarefaction and pairwise overlap. To estimate diversity, the Chao1, ChaoE, Efron-Thisted, Shannon and inverse Simpson indices were applied, and diversity was also estimated on datasets down-sampled to the smallest sample. Repertoire overlap was determined by strict matching of CDR3 nucleotide sequence, V gene and J gene, and Jaccard-based multidimensional scaling clustering was applied. On average, thymus samples gave hundreds of thousands of unique TCRB clonotypes, whereas blood samples gave roughly 86,000.

Recombination linked TRBV6-5 to TRBJ2-3, with 7 bases aligning to TRBD2. This clonotype originated in a boy less than two years old with a congenital heart defect. Donor details come from another sample of the same person, matched by shared clones. Sequencing was done on a sample of thymocytes. The DNA sequence is TGTGCCAGCAGTTACGTAGCGGGCCCCCTGGATACGCAGTATTTT. It translates to CASSYVAGPLDTQYF.